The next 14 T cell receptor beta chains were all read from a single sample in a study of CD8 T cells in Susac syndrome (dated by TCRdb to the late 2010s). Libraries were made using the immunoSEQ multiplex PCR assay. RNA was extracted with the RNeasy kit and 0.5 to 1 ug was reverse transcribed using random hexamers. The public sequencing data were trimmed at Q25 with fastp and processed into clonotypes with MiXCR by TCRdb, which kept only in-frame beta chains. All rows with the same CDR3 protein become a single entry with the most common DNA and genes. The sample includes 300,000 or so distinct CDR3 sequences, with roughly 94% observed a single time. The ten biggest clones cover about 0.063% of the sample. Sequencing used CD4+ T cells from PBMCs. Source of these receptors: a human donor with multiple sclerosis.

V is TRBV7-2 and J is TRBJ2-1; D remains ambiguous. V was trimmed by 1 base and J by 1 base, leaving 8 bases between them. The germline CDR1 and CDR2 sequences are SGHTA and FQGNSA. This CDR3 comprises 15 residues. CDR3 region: CASSLVRPSYNEQFF. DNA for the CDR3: TGTGCCAGCAGCTTAGTCCGACCTTCCTACAATGAGCAGTTCTTC.

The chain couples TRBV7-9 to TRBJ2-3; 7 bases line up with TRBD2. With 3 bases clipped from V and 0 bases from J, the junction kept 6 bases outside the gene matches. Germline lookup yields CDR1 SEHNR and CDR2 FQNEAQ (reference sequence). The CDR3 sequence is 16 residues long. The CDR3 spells CASSFRLAASTDTQYF. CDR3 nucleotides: TGTGCCAGCAGCTTTCGACTAGCAGCTAGCACAGATACGCAGTATTTT.

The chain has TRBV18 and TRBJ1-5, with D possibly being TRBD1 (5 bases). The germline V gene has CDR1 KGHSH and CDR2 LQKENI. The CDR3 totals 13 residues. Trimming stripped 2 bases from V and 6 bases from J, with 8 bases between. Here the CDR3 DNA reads TGTGCCAGCTCACCAGGGGCGAGTCAGCCCCAGCATTTT. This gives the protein CASSPGASQPQHF.

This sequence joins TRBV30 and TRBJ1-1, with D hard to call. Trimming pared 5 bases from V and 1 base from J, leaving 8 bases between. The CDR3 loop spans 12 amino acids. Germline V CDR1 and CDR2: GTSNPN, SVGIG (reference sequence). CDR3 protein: CAWDDTNTEAFF. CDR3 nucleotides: TGTGCCTGGGACGACACGAACACTGAAGCTTTCTTT.

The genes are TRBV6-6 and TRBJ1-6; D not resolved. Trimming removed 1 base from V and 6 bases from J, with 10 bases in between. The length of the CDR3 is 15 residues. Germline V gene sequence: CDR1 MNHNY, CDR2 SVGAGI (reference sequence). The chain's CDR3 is CASSYLDSSNSPLHF. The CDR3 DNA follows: TGTGCCAGCAGTTACTTGGATTCGAGTAATTCACCCCTCCACTTT.

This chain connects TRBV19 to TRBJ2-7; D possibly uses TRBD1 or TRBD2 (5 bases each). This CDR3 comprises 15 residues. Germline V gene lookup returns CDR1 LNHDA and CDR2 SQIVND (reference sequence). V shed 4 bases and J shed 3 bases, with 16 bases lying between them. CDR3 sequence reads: CASSRVGDASYEQYF. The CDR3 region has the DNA TGTGCCAGTAGTAGAGTCGGGGACGCCAGCTACGAGCAGTACTTC. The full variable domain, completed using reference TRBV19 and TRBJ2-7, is DGGITQSPKYLFRKEGQNVTLSCEQNLNHDAMYWYRQDPGQGLRLIYYSQIVNDFQKGDIAEGYSVSREKKESFPLTVTSAQKNPTAFYLCASSRVGDASYEQYFGPGTRLTVT.

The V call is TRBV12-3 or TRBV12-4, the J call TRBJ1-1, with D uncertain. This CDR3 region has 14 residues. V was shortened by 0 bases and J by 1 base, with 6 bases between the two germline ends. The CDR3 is CASSLAPENTEAFF. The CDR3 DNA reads TGTGCCAGCAGTTTAGCGCCGGAGAACACTGAAGCTTTCTTT.

The CDR3 loop is CASGGTAQNTGELFF. CDR3 sequence (DNA): TGTGCCAGCGGAGGGACAGCCCAGAACACCGGGGAGCTGTTTTTT. The gene calls are TRBV28 and TRBJ2-2, with D possibly TRBD1 on 7 matching bases. The CDR3 covers 15 residues. V was cut by 8 bases and J by 1 base, with 14 bases left in between. The V gene's germline CDR1 is MDHEN and CDR2 SYDVKM.

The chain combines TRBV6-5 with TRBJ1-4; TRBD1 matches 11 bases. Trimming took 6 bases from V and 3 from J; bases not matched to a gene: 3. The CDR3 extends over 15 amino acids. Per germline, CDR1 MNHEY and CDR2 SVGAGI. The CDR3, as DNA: TGTGCCAGCAGGGACAGGGGGCGTGCTAATGAAAAACTGTTTTTT. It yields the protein CASRDRGRANEKLFF.

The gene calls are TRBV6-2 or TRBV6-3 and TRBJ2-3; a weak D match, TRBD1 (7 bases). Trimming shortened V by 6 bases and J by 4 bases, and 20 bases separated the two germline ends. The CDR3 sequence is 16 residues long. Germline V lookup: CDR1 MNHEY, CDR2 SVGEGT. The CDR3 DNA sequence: TGTGCCAGCAGCCAAGACAGGGTTGGGACTGCAGATACGCAGTATTTT. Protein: CASSQDRVGTADTQYF.

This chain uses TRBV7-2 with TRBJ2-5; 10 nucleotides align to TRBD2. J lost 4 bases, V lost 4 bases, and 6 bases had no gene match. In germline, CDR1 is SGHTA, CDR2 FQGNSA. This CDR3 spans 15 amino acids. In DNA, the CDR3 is TGTGCCAGCAGCTCCAGCGGGAGGGCCGGAGAGACCCAGTACTTC. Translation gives CASSSSGRAGETQYF.

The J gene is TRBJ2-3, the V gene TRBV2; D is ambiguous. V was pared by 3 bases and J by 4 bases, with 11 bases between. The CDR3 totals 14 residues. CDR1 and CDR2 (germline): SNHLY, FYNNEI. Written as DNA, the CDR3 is TGTGCCAGCAGTGAGCTACGGACCCCAGATACGCAGTATTTT. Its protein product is CASSELRTPDTQYF.

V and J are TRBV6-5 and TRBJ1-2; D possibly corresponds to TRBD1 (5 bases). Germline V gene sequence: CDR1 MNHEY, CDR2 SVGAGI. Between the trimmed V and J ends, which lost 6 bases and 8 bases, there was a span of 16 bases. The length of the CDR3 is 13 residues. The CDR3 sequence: CASSPGTFSGYTF. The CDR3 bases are TGTGCCAGCAGCCCCGGGACCTTTTCGGGCTACACCTTC.

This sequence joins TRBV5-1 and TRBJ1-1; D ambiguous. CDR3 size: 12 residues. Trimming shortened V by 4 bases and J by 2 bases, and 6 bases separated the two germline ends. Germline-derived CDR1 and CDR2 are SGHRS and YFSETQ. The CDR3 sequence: CASSTSNTEAFF. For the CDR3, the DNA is TGCGCCAGCAGCACCTCAAACACTGAAGCTTTCTTT.